The clone carrying this T cell receptor beta chain was counted between two and nine times. The sample comes from a study of blood T cell repertoires in COVID-19. Germline CDR1 reads LNHDA; CDR2 reads SQIVND (reference sequence). Trimming removed 6 bases from V and 3 bases from J, with 16 bases in between. The CDR3 consists of 15 residues. This study enrolled people aged about 18 to 90 from under 25 US geographic areas. TCRdb keeps only in-frame clones here, not all; method: immunoSEQ multiplex PCR. The table shows approximately 230,000 clones, with about 80% occurring only once. This TCR came from a man in his forties who had recovered from COVID-19. The genes are TRBV19 and TRBJ2-3, with D possibly being TRBD2 (7 bases). Material: PBMCs or T cells enriched from blood (not recorded which). DNA for the CDR3: TGTGCCAGTAGCAGTGGGGGGGCGACGACAGATACGCAGTATTTT. It encodes CASSSGGATTDTQYF.